The T cell receptor beta chain described here comes from a study of PD-1 blockade in classical Hodgkin lymphoma. Study details: Nivolumab was given intravenously to patients at 3 mg/kg every 2 weeks.

Germline CDR1 and CDR2: SGHRS and YFSETQ. Losses at the gene ends were 4 bases for V and 5 bases for J; bases not matched to a gene: 0. This CDR3 contains 12 residues. The time point was: cycle 4 day 1 (C4D1), after five to seven weeks of nivolumab. After autologous stem cell transplantation all patients relapsed, and prior brentuximab vedotin exposure differed between cohorts. The patients, who had relapsed/refractory classical Hodgkin lymphoma, achieved best responses of complete response, partial response or progressive disease. Regarding the study as a whole: Causes of the repertoire differences remain undefined, possibly disease activity or prior therapy. Newly diagnosed patients and complete responders had comparable diversity at baseline.

As for this clone: Antigen unknown.

The table came from immunoSEQ multiplex PCR; TCRdb's copy has only in-frame clones and leaves some out. The sample has some 39,000 clones, more than 70% seen once. This receptor was identified in a human donor with classical Hodgkin lymphoma. Here the sequenced sample was peripheral blood mononuclear cells (PBMCs), taken before the fourth cycle of nivolumab. The chain is built from TRBV5-1 and TRBJ2-5; TRBD1 matches 9 bases. The DNA for the CDR3 is TGCGCCAGCAGCGGACAGGGGGAGACCCAGTACTTC. As protein: CASSGQGETQYF.